This T cell receptor beta chain comes out of a study of PD-1 blockade in classical Hodgkin lymphoma (dated by TCRdb to the early 2020s). For the wider study: Nivolumab dosing was 3 mg/kg intravenously every 2 weeks, continuing until either disease progression or unacceptable toxicity. A peripheral blood immune signature of response to PD-1 blockade in classical Hodgkin lymphoma was defined using TCR beta sequencing and CyTOF.

Read against the paper, the sample's time point label means: cycle 1 day 1 (C1D1), immediately before nivolumab initiation. Every trial patient had relapsed following autologous stem cell transplantation, and prior brentuximab vedotin exposure was what differed among cohorts A, B and C. The trial cohort comprised 56 patients with relapsed/refractory classical Hodgkin lymphoma whose best overall responses were complete response, partial response or progressive disease. Single-agent nivolumab was administered to trial patients in the multi-cohort phase II CheckMate 205 trial. Best overall response was determined by an independent review committee according to the 2007 International Working Group response criteria. Trial PBMCs were obtained immediately prior to nivolumab initiation (C1D1) and on therapy at cycle 2 day 1 and cycle 4 day 1. Peripheral blood was collected in 8 mL Vacutainer Cell Preparation Tubes, from which PBMCs were isolated by centrifugation and then cryopreserved.

On the study overall, not on this receptor specifically: Baseline diversity similar to that of newly diagnosed patients was observed in trial patients achieving complete response, whereas significantly lower diversity was observed in partial responders and progressors. A significant rise by C4D1 was seen in CD4+ but not CD8+ TCR diversity (p=0.0027 vs p=0.16), with the rise being most apparent in complete responders (p=0.02). The study covered only a single clinical trial cohort, and the causes of the repertoire differences, possibly disease activity or prior therapy, were still not defined. Newly diagnosed patients were reported to have lower baseline TCR diversity than healthy donors, and relapsed/refractory patients were reported to have lower baseline TCR diversity still. Diversity was lower in patients who began nivolumab less than 1 year after ASCT, so these patients were left out of later analyses to avoid confounding by immune reconstitution.

In the germline V gene, CDR1 corresponds to SGHDT and CDR2 to YYEEEE. Taken from cysteine to phenylalanine, the CDR3 has 16 residues. The read is trimmed to its CDR3 DNA, 48 bases read in frame from base 1. A distance of 21 bases separates the germline ends of V and J, which lose 7 bases and 2 bases respectively. The Qiagen DNeasy kit was used to extract genomic DNA from unsorted PBMCs and from the negatively selected CD4+ and CD8+ fractions. Using primers that anneal to V and J segments, immunoSEQ multiplex PCR amplified the TCR beta CDR3 regions. A synthetic immune receptor repertoire was used to minimize amplification bias, and any residual bias was removed computationally once sequencing was done. As for the authors' bioinformatics: Repertoire diversity was quantified as the Shannon entropy index using custom Python scripts. Unsorted, CD4+ and CD8+ repertoires were examined separately, except in combined analyses, for which CD4+ and CD8+ sequences were merged in silico. Clonal expansion was defined as at least a 2-fold frequency increase after treatment relative to C1D1, with a pseudocount of 0.5 for undetected baseline clones. Singleton clones were defined as clones with 0 or 1 copy at C1D1, and non-singleton clones were defined as clones with 2 or more copies. Clones expanded in unsorted samples were annotated as CD4+, CD8+ or unknown by matching protein sequences in sorted samples from the same patient. Wilcoxon tests were applied to paired samples to test diversity changes from C1D1 to C4D1. TCRdb re-hosts the immuneACCESS table, in-frame sequences only. Its copies lack some clones; in the studies checked, an unresolved V gene accounts for under half of them, and the cause for the rest is not known. Clone size and the V and J calls come from that table; the DNA yielded D and trimming. The sample table records tens of thousands of clones; around 86% of these occur just once. 20% to 25% of the sample goes to the ten largest clones.

With regard to this clone: Its antigen is not yet known. No much larger clonotype is one base removed from it; base qualities were not supplied.

This clonotype was sampled from a human donor with classical Hodgkin lymphoma. The starting material was peripheral blood mononuclear cells (PBMCs), obtained at baseline. This sequence uses TRBV5-6 and TRBJ1-2, with no confidently assigned D gene. CDR3 loop: CASGQITTSRNYGYTF. The base sequence is TGTGCCAGCGGCCAGATTACCACCTCTAGAAACTATGGCTACACCTTC.